The 10 T cell receptor beta chains below were found in one sample sequenced in a study of T-cell memory formation after mild COVID-19. One entry per CDR3 protein results from TCRdb running MiXCR on the 5' RACE reads. The table has about 450,000 distinct CDR3 sequences, 20% to 25% seen once. Specimen: PBMCs or a T cell subset sorted from them (not recorded which). The receptors were gathered from an adult woman who had mild COVID-19 (a few samples of this study predate the infection). Cell type and time point are not known.

The chain employs TRBV9 and TRBJ2-5, with 8 bases fitting TRBD2. Germline CDR1 and CDR2: SGDLS and YYNGEE. V shed 4 bases and J 0 bases; nucleotides not matched to a gene: 5. The CDR3 length is 15 residues. CDR3 DNA sequence: TGTGCCAGCAGCCCAGCGGGAGCGTACCAAGAGACCCAGTACTTC. The encoded protein is CASSPAGAYQETQYF.

The gene calls are TRBV27 and TRBJ2-4; the D gene is possibly TRBD2 (5 bases). V lost 7 bases and J lost 0, with 7 bases in between. From germline, CDR1 is MNHEY and CDR2 SMNVEV (reference sequence). This CDR3 is 13 amino acids long. CDR3 region: CASIGEAKNIQYF. The CDR3 DNA reads as TGTGCCAGCATCGGGGAAGCCAAAAACATTCAGTACTTC.

The CDR3 region is CASSSGPRADTQYF. CDR3 in DNA: TGTGCCAGCAGTTCCGGACCGAGGGCAGATACGCAGTATTTT. The chain combines TRBV12-3 or TRBV12-4 with TRBJ2-3, with D tentatively TRBD2 (5 bases). The germline V and J ends were trimmed by 4 bases and 4 bases, with 12 bases remaining between them. The CDR3 has 14 amino acids.

The rearrangement uses TRBV7-9 and TRBJ2-5, with D perhaps matching TRBD1 or TRBD2 (5 bases each). V was clipped by 2 bases and J by 5 bases, with 12 bases between them. Germline CDR1 is SEHNR and CDR2 is FQNEAQ (reference sequence). CDR3 length equals 14 residues. CDR3 nucleotides: TGTGCCAGCAGCTTATCTGACGGGACGGAGACCCAGTACTTC. It yields the protein CASSLSDGTETQYF.

This clonotype was picked up many times. The rearrangement joins TRBV7-8 to TRBJ2-7; D is ambiguous. V lost 1 base to trimming and J lost 2 bases, with 18 bases between them. Germline-derived CDR1 and CDR2 are SGHVS and FQNEAQ. The CDR3 loop spans 17 amino acids. Here the CDR3 reads CASSLGAAIAIAYEQYF. The CDR3 nucleotides are TGTGCCAGCAGCTTAGGGGCGGCCATCGCAATCGCCTACGAGCAGTACTTC.

This chain uses TRBV5-1 with TRBJ2-5; 12 bases align to TRBD1. The germline V gene has CDR1 SGHRS and CDR2 YFSETQ. The V and J ends lost 4 bases and 3 bases, in that order; junction bases with no gene match: 13. CDR3 size: 18 residues. CDR3 in amino acids: CASSLGTGGTRAEETQYF. Here the CDR3 DNA reads TGCGCCAGCAGCCTGGGGACAGGGGGCACTCGGGCGGAAGAGACCCAGTACTTC.

There are many counts of this clonotype. The rearrangement links TRBV29-1 to TRBJ2-7, with TRBD1 matching 8 bases. The CDR3 loop spans 15 amino acids. The ends lost 4 bases at V and 1 base at J; junction bases unmatched: 9. Per the germline V gene, CDR1 is SQVTM and CDR2 is ANQGSEA. In DNA, the CDR3 is TGCAGCGTTGTCCCCAGGGGGCGTCAATCCTACGAGCAGTACTTC. Amino acid sequence: CSVVPRGRQSYEQYF.

This chain connects TRBV5-6 to TRBJ2-7; TRBD1 is a possible D gene (6 bases). The germline V gene has CDR1 SGHDT and CDR2 YYEEEE. The CDR3 totals 14 residues. Trimming left V 2 bases short and J 5 bases short, with 14 bases between. DNA of the CDR3: TGTGCCAGCAGCTTCGGGGACAATTCCCACGAGCAGTACTTC. Its protein product is CASSFGDNSHEQYF.

This clonotype was seen more than once but under ten times. The chain joins TRBV5-1 to TRBJ2-5; unclear D gene. V shed 0 bases and J shed 3 bases, with 9 bases lying between them. The CDR3 spans 14 residues. Germline CDR1 SGHRS, CDR2 YFSETQ. As DNA, the CDR3 is TGCGCCAGCAGCTTGGCTAGGGAAAAAGAGACCCAGTACTTC. It codes for CASSLAREKETQYF.

The V gene is TRBV29-1, the J gene TRBJ2-3; D unresolved. CDR1 and CDR2 (germline): SQVTM, ANQGSEA. Trimming removed 4 bases from V and 2 bases from J, with 13 bases in between. The CDR3 extends over 14 amino acids. CDR3 region: CSVVAAAFTDTQYF. The CDR3, as DNA: TGCAGCGTTGTCGCTGCGGCGTTCACAGATACGCAGTATTTT.